This TCR beta chain appears in the sequencing data of a study of breast tumors, draining lymph nodes, adjacent tissues (dated by TCRdb to 2016 to 2017). Some background on the complete study: Breast cancer patients provided tumor, adjacent nontumor tissue and axillary lymph nodes, and the study compared the TCR beta repertoires across these three sources. The study was designed to assess the relationships and possible T-cell exchange between tumor, surrounding tissue and draining lymph node repertoires in human breast cancer.

Sequences SGHAT (CDR1) and FQNNGV (CDR2) are obtained from the germline V gene. V gives up 5 bases and J gives up 2 bases, and the segment between their germline ends measures 21 bases. The CDR3, cysteine through phenylalanine, is 17 amino acids long. Only CDR3 DNA remains: 51 bases, in frame from the first base. Lymph node samples came from the axillary draining lymph nodes of breast cancer patients. Instrument used: Illumina HiSeq 2000. Multiplex PCR amplification was used to generate the TCR beta chain libraries. The amplified TCR beta chain products were analyzed by high-throughput sequencing. TCRdb passed the public sequencing reads through fastp at Q25 and MiXCR, retaining productive beta sequences. Every distinct CDR3 protein forms one entry, paired with its most common genes and DNA. The sample table lists fewer than 140,000 distinct CDR3 sequences, around 30% of them with a count of one. Together, the top ten hold less than 6% of the sample.

Broader findings and caveats from the paper: The data were considered consistent with the idea that most tumor T cells come from the lymph node and then expand in tumor tissue. The similarity between tumor and nontumor tissue repertoires was significantly greater in luminal-like breast cancer than in basal-like breast cancer. Tumor T-cell repertoires showed less diversity than lymph node repertoires and more diversity than nontumor tissue repertoires, and tumor T-cell repertoires showed preferential V and J gene usage. The study presented the conclusion that tumor T cells originate in lymph nodes as consistent with a hypothesis, not as something directly demonstrated.

This clonotype turned up a few times. Which antigen it targets is not known. This may arise from a read error, as a much more abundant clone is one base away. The sample consisted of axillary lymph node tissue. The receptor comes from a female donor with breast cancer. Some clones in this sample may be carry-over from other donors' samples. The sequence joins TRBV11-2 to TRBJ1-2; there is no confident call for the D gene. The CDR3 protein: CASSKEGYDSANYGYTF. The nucleotide sequence reads as follows: TGTGCCAGCAGCAAAGAGGGATACGACTCCGCAAACTATGGCTACACCTTC.